What follows are 22 T cell receptor beta chains derived from one specimen sequenced in a study of OX40 agonist ivuxolimab in advanced cancers. The protocol was immunoSEQ multiplex PCR, while the TCRdb copy is restricted to in-frame clones and leaves out a portion. The sample contains fewer than 65,000 clones, around nine tenths of which appear only once. The specimen comprised CD4+ or CD8+ T cells sorted from blood, sampled in a trial of the OX40 agonist ivuxolimab. All receptors come from an adult with an advanced solid tumor such as melanoma, head and neck, liver or kidney cancer.

The chain recombines TRBV27 with TRBJ2-3; D assignment may be TRBD1 or TRBD2 (5 bases each). In germline, CDR1 is MNHEY, CDR2 SMNVEV (reference sequence). This CDR3 region has 13 residues. V dropped 6 bases and J dropped 4 bases, with 11 bases sitting between them. The CDR3 nucleotides read TGTGCCAGCAGATCTGGGGGAGCAGATACGCAGTATTTT. Amino acid sequence: CASRSGGADTQYF.

This clone has a single count. The V gene is TRBV7-9, the J gene TRBJ2-1; a possible D gene is TRBD2 (8 bases). The CDR3 runs 14 residues. Between the trimmed V and J ends, which lost 2 bases and 10 bases, there was a span of 15 bases. Germline assignment: CDR1 SEHNR and CDR2 FQNEAQ (reference sequence). CDR3 loop: CASSLSGRGGEQFF. CDR3 DNA sequence: TGTGCCAGCAGCTTAAGCGGGAGAGGGGGCGAGCAGTTCTTC.

Here the CDR3 reads CASSVGLEGNNEQFF. For the CDR3, the DNA is TGTGCCAGCAGCGTAGGTCTGGAGGGGAACAATGAGCAGTTCTTC. The chain uses TRBV9 and TRBJ2-1, with D perhaps matching TRBD2 (6 bases). Trimming cost V 0 bases and J 5 bases, with 12 bases left between them. Germline V gives CDR1 SGDLS, CDR2 YYNGEE. This CDR3 has 15 amino acids.

The chain recombines TRBV9 with TRBJ1-2, with TRBD1 matching 8 bases. The CDR3 has 14 amino acids. Losses at the gene ends were 4 bases for V and 3 bases for J; bases not matched to a gene: 5. Germline V gene sequence: CDR1 SGDLS, CDR2 YYNGEE. The CDR3 loop reads CASSLSQGDYGYTF. In nucleotides, the CDR3 is TGTGCCAGCAGCTTATCACAGGGGGACTATGGCTACACCTTC.

This sequence joins TRBV4-1 and TRBJ2-7; 10 bases align to TRBD2. Germline V gives CDR1 MGHRA, CDR2 YSYEKL. The length of the CDR3 is 16 residues. V shed 0 bases and J 4 bases; nucleotides not matched to a gene: 6. CDR3 sequence (DNA): TGCGCCAGCAGCCAAGATGCTAGCGGGAGTATTTACGAGCAGTACTTC. Protein: CASSQDASGSIYEQYF.

This clone was picked up a small number of times. The CDR3 DNA sequence: TGTGCCTGGAGTGTGACAGTCAATCAGCCCCAGCATTTT. Translation gives CAWSVTVNQPQHF. V usage is TRBV30 and J usage is TRBJ1-5; a possible D gene is TRBD1 (5 bases). CDR1 GTSNPN and CDR2 SVGIG come from the germline V gene (reference sequence). The V gene lost 0 bases and the J gene lost 3 bases, with 6 bases spanning the gap. This CDR3 has 13 amino acids.

The CDR3 coding sequence is TGTGCCAGCAGGAACCTGGTCGAGCAGTACTTC. It is translated as CASRNLVEQYF. The V gene is TRBV28, the J gene TRBJ2-7; D remains ambiguous. Trimming pared 6 bases from V and 6 bases from J, leaving 9 bases between. CDR3 length equals 11 residues. The V gene's germline CDR1 is MDHEN and CDR2 SYDVKM.

The rearrangement uses TRBV5-1 and TRBJ1-5; D call uncertain. Per germline, CDR1 SGHRS and CDR2 YFSETQ. V lost 5 bases to trimming and J lost 7 bases, with 13 bases between them. This CDR3 has 13 residues. The DNA for the CDR3 is TGCGCCAGCAGTCTCGAGTCCGGGCAGCCCCAGCATTTT. Its protein is CASSLESGQPQHF.

The V and J genes are TRBV4-2 and TRBJ1-2; TRBD1 aligns across 7 bases. CDR1 is LGHNA and CDR2 is YNFKEQ in the germline V gene. This CDR3 has 13 residues. The junction had 0 bases not matched to a gene; V was cut back by 1 base and J by 4 bases. CDR3 amino acids: CASSQGDSYGYTF. The CDR3 DNA is TGTGCCAGCAGCCAAGGGGACAGCTATGGCTACACCTTC.

The genes are TRBV7-6 and TRBJ1-4; D unresolved. Germline assignment: CDR1 SGHVS and CDR2 FNYEAQ. V shed 1 base and J shed 8 bases, with 14 bases lying between them. The CDR3 is 15 residues long. DNA of the CDR3: TGTGCCAGCAGCTTAGGATCAGGCGTACCCGAAAAACTGTTTTTT. It encodes CASSLGSGVPEKLFF.

The genes are TRBV5-3 and TRBJ2-6; D gene ambiguous. TRBV5-3 is filed as an ORF, its function uncertain. The CDR3 runs 14 residues. The ends were cut back, 4 bases at V and 0 bases at J, with 5 bases in the middle. The CDR3 bases are TGTGCCAGAAGCGGTACCTCTGGGGCCAACGTCCTGACTTTC. It codes for CARSGTSGANVLTF.

The chain has TRBV19 and TRBJ1-5; D is uncertain. Looked up from germline, CDR1 is LNHDA and CDR2 is SQIVND (reference sequence). The CDR3 sequence is 17 residues long. Trimming cost V 5 bases and J 0 bases, with 17 bases left between them. CDR3 residues: CASSPPGHPLSNQPQHF. In DNA, the CDR3 is TGTGCCAGTAGTCCCCCGGGCCATCCCCTTAGCAATCAGCCCCAGCATTTT.

In DNA form, the CDR3 reads TGTGCCTGGAGTCCAGGGGAATTCTATGGCTACACCTTC. Its translation is CAWSPGEFYGYTF. V usage is TRBV30 and J usage is TRBJ1-2, with D maybe TRBD1 (6 bases). Germline CDR1 GTSNPN, CDR2 SVGIG (reference sequence). The germline V and J ends were trimmed by 2 bases and 4 bases, with 11 bases remaining between them. This CDR3 is 13 amino acids long.

This rearrangement joins TRBV28 to TRBJ2-1; 9 nucleotides line up with TRBD2. The germline V gene encodes CDR1 MDHEN and CDR2 SYDVKM. Germline trimming cut 8 bases from V and 4 bases from J; bases unmatched to any gene: 0. CDR3 length equals 12 residues. CDR3 DNA sequence: TGTGCCAGCCTAGCGGGATACAATGAGCAGTTCTTC. Protein: CASLAGYNEQFF.

The count of this clone is one. The chain links TRBV6-4 to TRBJ2-7; TRBD1 matches at 9 bases. The trim removed 7 bases at V and 0 bases at J, leaving 7 bases unmatched. The CDR3 covers 15 residues. Germline CDR1 is MRHNA and CDR2 is SNTAGT. This CDR3 reads CASTSQGAGSYEQYF. The DNA for the CDR3 is TGTGCCAGCACGTCACAGGGGGCGGGCTCCTACGAGCAGTACTTC.

The V and J genes are TRBV9 and TRBJ1-1; D is ambiguous. The V end was cut by 3 bases, the J end by 5 bases, with 11 bases between. The germline CDR1 and CDR2 sequences are SGDLS and YYNGEE. The CDR3 extends over 13 amino acids. The CDR3 here is CASSAGLGTEAFF. The CDR3 DNA sequence: TGTGCCAGCAGCGCAGGACTGGGGACTGAAGCTTTCTTT.

This clone showed up just once. V and J are TRBV11-2 and TRBJ1-2; unclear D gene. This CDR3 is 13 amino acids long. V shed 5 bases and J shed 2 bases, with 9 bases lying between them. From germline, CDR1 is SGHAT and CDR2 FQNNGV. CDR3 protein: CASSPSLNYGYTF. The CDR3 DNA reads as TGTGCCAGCAGCCCCTCCTTAAACTATGGCTACACCTTC. The full variable domain, in which reference TRBV11-2 and TRBJ1-2 provide the parts outside the CDR3, is EAGVAQSPRYKIIEKRQSVAFWCNPISGHATLYWYQQILGQGPKLLIQFQNNGVVDDSQLPKDRFSAERLKGVDSTLKIQPAKLEDSAVYLCASSPSLNYGYTFGSGTRLTVV.

This rearrangement joins TRBV5-1 to TRBJ1-5; no clear D. Trimming cost V 0 bases and J 4 bases, with 8 bases left between them. Germline V CDR1 and CDR2: SGHRS, YFSETQ. The CDR3 loop spans 14 amino acids. The CDR3: CASSLDGDNQPQHF. The CDR3 nucleotides are TGCGCCAGCAGCTTGGACGGTGATAATCAGCCCCAGCATTTT.

The genes are TRBV20-1 and TRBJ2-1; D gene unclear. CDR3 length equals 11 residues. Germline assignment: CDR1 DFQATT and CDR2 SNEGSKA (reference sequence). Trimming left V 4 bases short and J 7 bases short, with 8 bases between. In DNA, the CDR3 is TGCAGTGCTACCCTCATGAATGAGCAGTTCTTC. Encoded protein: CSATLMNEQFF.

The chain links TRBV10-3 to TRBJ2-1; 11 bases agree with TRBD2. Germline-derived CDR1 and CDR2 are ENHRY and SYGVKD. V shed 6 bases, J shed 9 bases, and the junction held 10 bases outside the gene matches. The CDR3 is 15 amino acids. This CDR3 reads CAIRDSGRARGEQFF. The CDR3 region has the DNA TGTGCCATCAGGGATAGCGGGAGGGCCAGGGGTGAGCAGTTCTTC.

This chain uses TRBV18 with TRBJ2-1, with TRBD2 identical over 13 bases. This CDR3 has 18 amino acids. Germline V lookup: CDR1 KGHSH, CDR2 LQKENI. Losses at the gene ends were 0 bases for V and 9 bases for J; bases not matched to a gene: 11. CDR3 DNA: TGTGCCAGCTCACCACCTGGTCGGACTAGCGGGAGTTTTAGTGAGCAGTTCTTC. As protein: CASSPPGRTSGSFSEQFF.

This chain uses TRBV6-1 with TRBJ1-2, with 9 nucleotides matching TRBD1. The length of the CDR3 is 19 residues. Germline V lookup: CDR1 MNHNS, CDR2 SASEGT. V was clipped by 1 base and J by 2 bases; unmatched bases: 14. The CDR3 loop reads CASSEGDRVPASRNYGYTF. Written as DNA, the CDR3 is TGTGCCAGCAGTGAAGGGGACAGGGTACCAGCCTCTAGGAACTATGGCTACACCTTC.